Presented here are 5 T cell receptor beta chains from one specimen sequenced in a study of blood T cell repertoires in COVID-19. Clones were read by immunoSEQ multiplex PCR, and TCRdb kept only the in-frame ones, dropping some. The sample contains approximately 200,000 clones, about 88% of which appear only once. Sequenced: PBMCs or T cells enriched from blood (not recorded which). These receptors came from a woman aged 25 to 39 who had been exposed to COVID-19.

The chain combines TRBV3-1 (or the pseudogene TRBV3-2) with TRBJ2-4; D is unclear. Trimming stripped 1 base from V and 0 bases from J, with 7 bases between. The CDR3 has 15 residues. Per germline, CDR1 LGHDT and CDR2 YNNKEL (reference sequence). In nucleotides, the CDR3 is TGTGCCAGCAGCCAAGCATTTTTAGCCAAAAACATTCAGTACTTC. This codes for CASSQAFLAKNIQYF.

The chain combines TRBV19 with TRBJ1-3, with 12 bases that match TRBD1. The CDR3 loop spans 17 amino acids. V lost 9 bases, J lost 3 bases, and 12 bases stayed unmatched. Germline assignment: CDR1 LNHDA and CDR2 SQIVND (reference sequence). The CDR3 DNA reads TGTGCCAGCCTTCTCCGGGGACAGGGGGCGGTTGGAAACACCATATATTTT. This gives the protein CASLLRGQGAVGNTIYF.

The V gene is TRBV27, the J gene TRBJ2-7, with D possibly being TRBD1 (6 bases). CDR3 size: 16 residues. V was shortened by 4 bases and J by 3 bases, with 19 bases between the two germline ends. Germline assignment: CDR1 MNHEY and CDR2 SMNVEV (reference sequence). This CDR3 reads CASSWIPGVRVYEQYF. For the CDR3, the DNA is TGTGCCAGCAGTTGGATACCAGGGGTGAGGGTCTACGAGCAGTACTTC.

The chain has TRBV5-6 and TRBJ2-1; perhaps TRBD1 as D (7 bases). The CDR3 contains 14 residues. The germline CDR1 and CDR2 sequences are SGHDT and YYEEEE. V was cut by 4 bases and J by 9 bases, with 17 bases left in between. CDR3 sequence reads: CASSGTGAGSEQFF. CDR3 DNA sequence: TGTGCCAGCAGCGGAACAGGGGCGGGGAGTGAGCAGTTCTTC. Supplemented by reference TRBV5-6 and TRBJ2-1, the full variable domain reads DAGVTQSPTHLIKTRGQQVTLRCSPKSGHDTVSWYQQALGQGPQFIFQYYEEEERQRGNFPDRFSGHQFPNYSSELNVNALLLGDSALYLCASSGTGAGSEQFFGPGTRLTVL.

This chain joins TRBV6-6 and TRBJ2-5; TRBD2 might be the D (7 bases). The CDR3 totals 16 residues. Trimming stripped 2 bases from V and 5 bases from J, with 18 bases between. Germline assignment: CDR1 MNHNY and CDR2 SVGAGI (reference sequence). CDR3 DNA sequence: TGTGCCAGCAGTTACGGGGAGGGGGTAGTATGGGAGACCCAGTACTTC. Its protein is CASSYGEGVVWETQYF.